This T cell receptor (beta chain) emerged from a study of technical replicates of blood from a few donors. The V end was cut by 0 bases, the J end by 1 base, with 9 bases between. Per the germline V gene, CDR1 is LGHNT and CDR2 is FRNRAP. The CDR3 runs to 15 residues. The repertoire was sequenced with immunoSEQ multiplex PCR; TCRdb's copy has only in-frame clones and lacks some. The sample lists 70,000 to 80,000 clones, roughly 96% occurring once. Sequencing was performed on T cells isolated from PBMCs. This rearrangement joins TRBV12-5 to TRBJ1-1; no definite D call. This clonotype was obtained from a human donor in good health. CDR3 sequence: CASGLVRHSNTEAFF. The CDR3 coding sequence is TGTGCTAGTGGTTTGGTGCGGCATTCGAACACTGAAGCTTTCTTT.